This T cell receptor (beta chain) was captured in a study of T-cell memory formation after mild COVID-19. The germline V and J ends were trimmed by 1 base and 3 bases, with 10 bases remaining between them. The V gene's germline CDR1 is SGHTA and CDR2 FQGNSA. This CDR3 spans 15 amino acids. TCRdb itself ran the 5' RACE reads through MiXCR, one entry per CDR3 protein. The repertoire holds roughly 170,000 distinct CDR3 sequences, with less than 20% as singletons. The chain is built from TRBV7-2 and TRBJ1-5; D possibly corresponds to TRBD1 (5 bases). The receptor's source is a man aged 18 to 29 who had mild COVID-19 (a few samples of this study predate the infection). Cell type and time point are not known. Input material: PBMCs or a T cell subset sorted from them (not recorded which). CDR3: CASSLVGGINQPQHF. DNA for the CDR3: TGTGCCAGCAGCTTAGTCGGGGGGATCAATCAGCCCCAGCATTTT.